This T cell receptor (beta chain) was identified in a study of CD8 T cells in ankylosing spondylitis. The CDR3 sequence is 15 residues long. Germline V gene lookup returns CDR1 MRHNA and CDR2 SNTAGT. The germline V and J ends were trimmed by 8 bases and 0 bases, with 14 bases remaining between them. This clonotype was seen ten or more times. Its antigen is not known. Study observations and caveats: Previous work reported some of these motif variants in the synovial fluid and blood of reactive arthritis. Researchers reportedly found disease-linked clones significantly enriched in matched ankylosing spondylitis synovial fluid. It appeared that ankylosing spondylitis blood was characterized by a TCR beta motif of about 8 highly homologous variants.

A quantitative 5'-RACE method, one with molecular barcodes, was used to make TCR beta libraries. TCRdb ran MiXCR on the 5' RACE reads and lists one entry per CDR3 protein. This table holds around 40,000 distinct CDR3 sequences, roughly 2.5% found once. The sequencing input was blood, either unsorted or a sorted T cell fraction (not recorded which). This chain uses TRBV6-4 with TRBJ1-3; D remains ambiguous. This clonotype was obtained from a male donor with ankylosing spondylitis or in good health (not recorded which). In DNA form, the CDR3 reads TGTGCCAGCCTTCGTTGGGGAGGCTCTGGAAACACCATATATTTT. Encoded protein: CASLRWGGSGNTIYF.